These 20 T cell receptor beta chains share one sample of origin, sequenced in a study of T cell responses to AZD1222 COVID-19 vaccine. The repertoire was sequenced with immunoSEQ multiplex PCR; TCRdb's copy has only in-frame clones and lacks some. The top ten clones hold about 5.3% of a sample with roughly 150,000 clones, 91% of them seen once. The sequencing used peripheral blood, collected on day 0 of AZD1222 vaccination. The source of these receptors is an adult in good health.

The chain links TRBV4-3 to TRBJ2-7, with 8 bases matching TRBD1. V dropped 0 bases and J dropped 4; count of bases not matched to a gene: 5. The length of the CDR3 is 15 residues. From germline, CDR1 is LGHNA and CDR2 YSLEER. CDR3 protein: CASSQDRRQGYEQYF. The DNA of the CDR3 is TGCGCCAGCAGCCAAGATAGGAGACAGGGGTACGAGCAGTACTTC.

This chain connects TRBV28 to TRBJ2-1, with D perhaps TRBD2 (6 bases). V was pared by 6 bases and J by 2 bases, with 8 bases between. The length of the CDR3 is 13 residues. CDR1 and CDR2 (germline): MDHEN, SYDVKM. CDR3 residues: CASREGPYNEQFF. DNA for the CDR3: TGTGCCAGCAGGGAGGGGCCCTACAATGAGCAGTTCTTC.

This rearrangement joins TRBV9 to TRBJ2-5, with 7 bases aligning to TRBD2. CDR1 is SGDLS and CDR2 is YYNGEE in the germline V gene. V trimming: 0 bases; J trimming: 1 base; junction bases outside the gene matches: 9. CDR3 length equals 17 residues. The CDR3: CASSVAWGRGGQETQYF. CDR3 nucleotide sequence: TGTGCCAGCAGCGTAGCCTGGGGGAGGGGAGGCCAAGAGACCCAGTACTTC.

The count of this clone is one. The CDR3 spells CASKGFGENYGYTF. DNA for the CDR3: TGTGCCAGCAAGGGATTCGGGGAAAACTATGGCTACACCTTC. V usage is TRBV2 and J usage is TRBJ1-2, with no clear D. The CDR3 spans 14 residues. Germline V lookup: CDR1 SNHLY, CDR2 FYNNEI. V gave up 7 bases and J gave up 2 bases, with 14 bases separating them.

The CDR3, as DNA: TGTGCCAGCAGATTAGCGGGCGGCCATTCATTAATCGAGCAGTACTTC. As protein: CASRLAGGHSLIEQYF. This chain joins TRBV28 and TRBJ2-7; 7 bases agree with TRBD2. The CDR3 contains 16 residues. Trimming took 6 bases from V and 6 from J; bases not matched to a gene: 17. Germline assignment: CDR1 MDHEN and CDR2 SYDVKM.

The CDR3 DNA sequence: TGTGCCACCAGCAGAGATCGGGGGAGCGTGAACGAGCAGTACTTC. It encodes CATSRDRGSVNEQYF. The chain uses TRBV15 and TRBJ2-7; tentative D call: TRBD2 (6 bases). CDR3 length: 15 residues. Trimming took off 0 bases at V and 5 bases at J, with 14 bases between the two ends. The germline CDR1 and CDR2 sequences are LNHNV and YYDKDF (reference sequence).

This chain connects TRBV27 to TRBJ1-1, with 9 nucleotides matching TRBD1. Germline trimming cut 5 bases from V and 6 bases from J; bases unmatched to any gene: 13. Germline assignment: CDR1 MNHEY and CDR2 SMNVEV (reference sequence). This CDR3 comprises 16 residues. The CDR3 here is CASSAGQGKGGAEAFF. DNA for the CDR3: TGTGCCAGCAGTGCCGGACAGGGGAAAGGAGGGGCTGAAGCTTTCTTT.

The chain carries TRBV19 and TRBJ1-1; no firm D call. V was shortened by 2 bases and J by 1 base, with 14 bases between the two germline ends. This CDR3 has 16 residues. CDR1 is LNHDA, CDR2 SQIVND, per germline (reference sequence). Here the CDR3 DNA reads TGTGCCAGTAGTATAAGTCACAGATTCCCGAACACTGAAGCTTTCTTT. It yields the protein CASSISHRFPNTEAFF. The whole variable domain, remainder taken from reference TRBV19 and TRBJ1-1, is DGGITQSPKYLFRKEGQNVTLSCEQNLNHDAMYWYRQDPGQGLRLIYYSQIVNDFQKGDIAEGYSVSREKKESFPLTVTSAQKNPTAFYLCASSISHRFPNTEAFFGQGTRLTVV.

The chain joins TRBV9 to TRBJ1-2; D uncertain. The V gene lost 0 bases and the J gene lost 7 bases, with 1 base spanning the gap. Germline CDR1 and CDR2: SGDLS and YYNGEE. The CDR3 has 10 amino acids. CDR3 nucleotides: TGTGCCAGCAGCGTAGGTGGCTACACCTTC. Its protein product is CASSVGGYTF.

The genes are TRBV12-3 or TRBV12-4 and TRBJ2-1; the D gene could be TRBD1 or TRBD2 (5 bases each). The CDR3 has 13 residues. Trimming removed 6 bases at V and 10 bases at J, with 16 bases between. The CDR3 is CASSTRGPWEQFF. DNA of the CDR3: TGTGCCAGCAGCACTCGGGGCCCATGGGAGCAGTTCTTC.

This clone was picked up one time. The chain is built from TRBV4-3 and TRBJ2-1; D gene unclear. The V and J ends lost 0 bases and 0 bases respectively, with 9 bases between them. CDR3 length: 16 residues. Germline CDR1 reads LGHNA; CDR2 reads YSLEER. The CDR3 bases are TGCGCCAGCAGCCAAGAGCCAAAAAGCTCCTACAATGAGCAGTTCTTC. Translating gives CASSQEPKSSYNEQFF.

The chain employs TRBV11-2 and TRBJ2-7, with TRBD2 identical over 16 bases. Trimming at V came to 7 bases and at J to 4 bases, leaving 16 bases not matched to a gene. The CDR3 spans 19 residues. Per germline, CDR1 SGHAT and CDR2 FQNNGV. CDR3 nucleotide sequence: TGTGCCAGCACCAAGAAGTCGGGACTAGCGGGAGGGTTAAATTACGAGCAGTACTTC. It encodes CASTKKSGLAGGLNYEQYF.

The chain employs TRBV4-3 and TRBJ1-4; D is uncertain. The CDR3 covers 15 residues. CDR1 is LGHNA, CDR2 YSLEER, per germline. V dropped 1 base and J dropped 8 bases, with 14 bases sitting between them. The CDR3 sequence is CASSQGSGGREKLFF. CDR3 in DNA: TGCGCCAGCAGCCAAGGATCCGGTGGACGGGAAAAACTGTTTTTT.

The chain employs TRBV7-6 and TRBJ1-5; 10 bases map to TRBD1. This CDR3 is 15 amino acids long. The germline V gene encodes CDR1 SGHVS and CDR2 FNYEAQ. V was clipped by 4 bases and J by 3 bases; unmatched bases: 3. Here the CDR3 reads CASSSDRGPNQPQHF. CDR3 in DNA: TGTGCCAGCAGCTCCGACAGGGGGCCCAATCAGCCCCAGCATTTT.

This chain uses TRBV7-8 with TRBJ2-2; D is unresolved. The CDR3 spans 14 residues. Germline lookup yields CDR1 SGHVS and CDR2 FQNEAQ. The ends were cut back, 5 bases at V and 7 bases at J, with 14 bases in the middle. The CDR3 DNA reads TGTGCCAGCAGCACGGGTCTACTGCACGGGGAGCTGTTTTTT. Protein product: CASSTGLLHGELFF.

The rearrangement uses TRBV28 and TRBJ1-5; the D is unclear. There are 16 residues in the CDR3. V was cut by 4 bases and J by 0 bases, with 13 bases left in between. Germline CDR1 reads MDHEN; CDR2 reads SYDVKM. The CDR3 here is CASSSTLGYSNQPQHF. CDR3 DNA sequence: TGTGCCAGCAGTTCCACTTTGGGTTATAGCAATCAGCCCCAGCATTTT.

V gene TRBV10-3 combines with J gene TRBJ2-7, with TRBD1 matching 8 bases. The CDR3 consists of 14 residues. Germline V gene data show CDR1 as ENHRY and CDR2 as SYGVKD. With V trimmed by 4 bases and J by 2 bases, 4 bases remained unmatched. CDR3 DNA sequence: TGTGCCATCAGTGCCTGGACAGGGACCTACGAGCAGTACTTC. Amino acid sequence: CAISAWTGTYEQYF.

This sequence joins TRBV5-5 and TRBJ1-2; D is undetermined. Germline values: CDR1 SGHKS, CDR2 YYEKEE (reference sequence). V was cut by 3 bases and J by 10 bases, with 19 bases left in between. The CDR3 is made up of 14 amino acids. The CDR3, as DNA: TGTGCCAGCAGCTCCCTCGGAGAAAGGATGGCCTACACCTTC. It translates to CASSSLGERMAYTF.

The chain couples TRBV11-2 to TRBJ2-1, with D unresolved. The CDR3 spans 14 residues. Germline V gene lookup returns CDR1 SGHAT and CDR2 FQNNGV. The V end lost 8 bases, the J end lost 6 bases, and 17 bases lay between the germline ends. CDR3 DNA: TGTGCCAGCTCCCCCCGGGTGGATCGCAATGAGCAGTTCTTC. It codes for CASSPRVDRNEQFF.

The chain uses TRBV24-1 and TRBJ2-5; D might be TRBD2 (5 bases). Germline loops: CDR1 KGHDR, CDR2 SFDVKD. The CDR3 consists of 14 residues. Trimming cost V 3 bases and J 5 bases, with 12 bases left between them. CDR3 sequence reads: CATSDPYRGETQYF. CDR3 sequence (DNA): TGTGCCACCAGTGATCCCTACCGCGGGGAGACCCAGTACTTC.